The clone carrying this TCR delta chain was recorded a few times. Its antigen is still unknown. TCRdb reanalysed the PCR reads with CATT. The table shows over 10,000 delta-chain clones, with approximately 51% occurring only once. This entry belongs to a study of human gamma delta and Vdelta1 T cells. General study results and limits: Acute myeloid leukemia was reportedly broadly targeted by polyclonal Delta One T cells.

Trimming shortened V by 4 bases and J by 2 bases, and 23 bases separated the two germline ends. The CDR3 contains 18 residues. Germline values: CDR1 TSWWSYY, CDR2 QGS. The rearrangement uses TRDV1 and TRDJ1, with a possible D match to TRDD2 (5 bases). This receptor was obtained from a human donor in good health. The sample comprised Vdelta1 gamma-delta T cells from blood grown in culture (DOT cells). The DNA of the CDR3 is TGTGCTCTTGGGGGCAGGATCTTCCCCGTAAGGGGTACCGATAAACTCATCTTT. It encodes CALGGRIFPVRGTDKLIF.